Below are 8 T cell receptor beta chains sequenced from a single sample in a study of T cells in localized non-small cell lung cancer. Sequencing used immunoSEQ multiplex PCR; TCRdb keeps in-frame clones, though not all of them. The sample includes 8,500 or so clones, around 87% of them seen just once. This sample comprised peripheral blood, obtained before any cancer treatment. The receptors originated from a male donor at least 60 years old with stage III lung adenocarcinoma.

V gene TRBV4-1 combines with J gene TRBJ1-2; D gene ambiguous. Germline CDR1 reads MGHRA; CDR2 reads YSYEKL. V was pared by 1 base and J by 4 bases, with 7 bases between. The CDR3 contains 13 residues. DNA of the CDR3: TGCGCCAGCAGCCAAGGGCGACTCTATGGCTACACCTTC. Translating gives CASSQGRLYGYTF.

The CDR3: CASSKNGGFYEQYF. As DNA, the CDR3 is TGTGCCAGCAGCAAAAACGGGGGATTCTACGAGCAGTACTTC. The rearrangement joins TRBV13 to TRBJ2-7, with D possibly matching TRBD2 (6 bases). In germline, CDR1 is PRHDT, CDR2 FYEKMQ (reference sequence). Trimming took off 5 bases at V and 3 bases at J, with 14 bases between the two ends. The CDR3 has 14 amino acids.

The V call is TRBV4-3, the J call TRBJ1-1; D uncertain. This CDR3 is built from 15 residues. Trimming took off 1 base at V and 0 bases at J, with 9 bases between the two ends. Germline values: CDR1 LGHNA, CDR2 YSLEER. In nucleotides, the CDR3 is TGCGCCAGCAGCCAAGCTTCAGAAATGAACACTGAAGCTTTCTTT. It translates to CASSQASEMNTEAFF.

V usage is TRBV6-5 and J usage is TRBJ1-2, with unresolved D. Trimming cost V 6 bases and J 1 base, with 6 bases left between them. The CDR3 is 12 amino acids. CDR1 is MNHEY, CDR2 SVGAGI, per germline. The DNA for the CDR3 is TGTGCCAGCAGGAGTTTTAACTATGGCTACACCTTC. Its protein product is CASRSFNYGYTF.

V is TRBV9 and J is TRBJ2-1; possible D gene TRBD1, 6 bases. This CDR3 spans 14 amino acids. Trimming left V 3 bases short and J 3 bases short, with 10 bases between. The germline V gene has CDR1 SGDLS and CDR2 YYNGEE. CDR3 sequence (DNA): TGTGCCAGCAGCGCAGGGGATTACTACAATGAGCAGTTCTTC. Translated, it gives CASSAGDYYNEQFF. Using reference TRBV9 and TRBJ2-1 for the parts outside the CDR3, the full variable domain is DSGVTQTPKHLITATGQRVTLRCSPRSGDLSVYWYQQSLDQGLQFLIQYYNGEERAKGNILERFSAQQFPDLHSELNLSSLELGDSALYFCASSAGDYYNEQFFGPGTRLTVL.

The chain employs TRBV28 and TRBJ2-1, with no clear D. Germline V gene lookup returns CDR1 MDHEN and CDR2 SYDVKM. There are 12 residues in the CDR3. The germline V and J ends were trimmed by 3 bases and 15 bases, with 15 bases remaining between them. CDR3 region: CASSLGMSGMFF. The CDR3, as DNA: TGTGCCAGCAGTTTGGGCATGAGTGGGATGTTCTTC.

This clone was seen only a few times. V and J are TRBV10-3 and TRBJ2-1; 9 bases fit TRBD2. Germline V gives CDR1 ENHRY, CDR2 SYGVKD. CDR3 length: 16 amino acids. The V segment lost 10 bases and the J segment 4 bases; nucleotides outside the gene matches: 14. In DNA form, the CDR3 reads TGTGCCACTACTCAGCGGGGGGTAAAGGGTTACAATGAGCAGTTCTTC. Translated: CATTQRGVKGYNEQFF.

The J gene is TRBJ2-3, the V gene TRBV14; 7 bases fit TRBD2. The CDR3 has 17 residues. With 0 bases clipped from V and 3 bases from J, the junction kept 9 bases outside the gene matches. CDR1 is SGHDN and CDR2 is FVKESK in the germline V gene. In DNA form, the CDR3 reads TGTGCCAGCAGCCAAGATTCCGCGGGGACTACGACAGATACGCAGTATTTT. Translating gives CASSQDSAGTTTDTQYF.